The TCR beta chain under discussion was sequenced for a study of blood T cell repertoires in COVID-19. Study as a whole: The United States, Italy and Spain provided the acute and convalescent COVID-19 samples. Sources were T cells, B-cell-depleted T cells, or PBMCs; the material itself was cDNA or gDNA.

The germline CDR1 and CDR2 sequences are GTSNPN and SVGIG (reference sequence). This CDR3 has 12 residues. Deletions cut 1 base from V and 9 bases from J, with 13 bases between. Original processing methods: Reference gene primer amplification gave estimated nucleated cell counts. Data came from immunoSEQ multiplex PCR; TCRdb stores just in-frame clones and leaves some out. V and J calls plus clone size are reproduced from that table; the DNA served to infer D and trimming. The table includes about 59,000 clones, about 88% detected once. The TCR was taken from a man older than 75 in a cohort sampled during active COVID-19. Input material: peripheral blood. V gene TRBV30 combines with J gene TRBJ2-7, with a weak D call TRBD1 (5 bases). The CDR3 DNA follows: TGTGCCTGGAGTGAGCAGGCGACAGCGCAGTACTTC. It translates to CAWSEQATAQYF.